The subject of this entry is one TCR beta chain. Coverage ceases 3 residues before the CDR3 finishes, and the germline J gene fills in the end. TCR beta CDR3 amplified by multiplex PCR from approximately 1,100 ng genomic DNA. TCRdb's table, derived via immunoSEQ multiplex PCR, lists solely in-frame clones and lacks some. The sample has about 28,000 clones; the top ten hold approximately 8.1%. The data belong to a study of T cells in women clearing cervical HPV infection. The overall study: Only a few women had HLA typing results available.

The germline CDR1 and CDR2 sequences are GTSNPN and SVGIG (reference sequence). The CDR3 length is 19 residues. The sequenced sample was blood buffy coat. This sequence joins TRBV30 and TRBJ2-2; TRBD1 matches 7 bases. The sequence was obtained from a woman between 18 and 70 years old with a cervical HPV16 infection that either progressed to CIN3+ or cleared (not recorded which). The DNA read from the CDR3 is TGTGCCTGGACCCCGGGGACAGCCGATCAACTGCTCTGGGCCAACGTG. It codes for CAWTPGTADQLLWANV. The complete CDR3 protein is CAWTPGTADQLLWANVLFF.